Sequencing of this T cell receptor (beta chain) was carried out in a study of cytomegalovirus exposure and HLA in healthy donors. Study-wide results and caveats: The study put 150 or so TCR beta chains on its list as cytomegalovirus-associated. In an earlier analysis, productive rearrangement rates for most beta V segments clustered near 90% or 30%.

A note on this clone: Antigen unknown.

This PCR relied on a set of 60 Vbeta primers and 13 Jbeta primers. Measured with immunoSEQ multiplex PCR; TCRdb has only the in-frame clones, and not every one. This sample has 180,000 or so clones; 80% to 90% occur once, and the top ten carry 9.3%. The material sequenced was PBMCs. The receptor was derived from a man younger than 30 in good health and CMV-seropositive.

CDR3 nucleotide sequence: TGTGCCATCAGTGAGGAGAAGGGACTAGCGGGGGCCAGCACAGATACGCAGTATTTT. Protein: CAISEEKGLAGASTDTQYF. J is TRBJ2-3 and V is TRBV10-3; TRBD2 matches 14 bases. CDR3 length: 19 amino acids. CDR1 ENHRY and CDR2 SYGVKD come from the germline V gene. The V and J ends lost 2 bases and 0 bases, in that order; junction bases with no gene match: 7.